The 22 T cell receptor beta chains given below trace back to one sample, sequenced in a study of T-cell memory formation after mild COVID-19. TCRdb passed the 5' RACE reads through MiXCR, listing each CDR3 protein once. Counted here are about 270,000 distinct CDR3 sequences, over 15% occurring once; the ten biggest clones make up around 23%. What was sequenced was PBMCs or a T cell subset sorted from them (not recorded which). The source of these receptors is a man aged 18 to 30 who had mild COVID-19 (a few samples of this study predate the infection). Cell type and time point are not known.

The J gene is TRBJ2-7, the V gene TRBV6-2 or TRBV6-3; D perhaps matches TRBD2 (5 bases). In germline, CDR1 is MNHEY, CDR2 SVGEGT. CDR3 size: 16 residues. The V gene lost 7 bases and the J gene lost 1 base, with 20 bases spanning the gap. CDR3 loop: CASTSSAGISSYEQYV. DNA for the CDR3: TGTGCCAGCACCTCCAGCGCCGGGATCTCTTCCTACGAGCAGTACGTC.

The gene calls are TRBV12-3 or TRBV12-4 and TRBJ1-6; D is unresolved. The CDR3 runs 11 residues. Deletions cut 4 bases from V and 8 bases from J, with 3 bases between. The CDR3 protein is CASSYYSPLHF. CDR3 DNA sequence: TGTGCCAGCAGTTACTATTCACCCCTCCACTTT.

The V gene is TRBV5-4, the J gene TRBJ2-1, with D perhaps TRBD2 (5 bases). The germline V and J ends were trimmed by 4 bases and 0 bases, with 11 bases remaining between them. This CDR3 has 15 amino acids. CDR1 and CDR2 from the germline V gene are SGHNT and YYREEE (reference sequence). The CDR3 protein is CASSTDSFSYNEQFF. In DNA, the CDR3 is TGTGCCAGCAGCACGGACTCTTTCTCCTACAATGAGCAGTTCTTC.

This clonotype appeared a few times. The chain is built from TRBV12-3 or TRBV12-4 and TRBJ1-6, with 7 positions matching TRBD1. This CDR3 has 13 amino acids. V lost 5 bases to trimming and J lost 7 bases; unmatched junction nucleotides: 2. The CDR3 is CASSMTGNSPLHF. CDR3 nucleotide sequence: TGTGCCAGCAGTATGACAGGGAATTCACCCCTCCACTTT.

This clonotype was observed a few times. The chain has TRBV5-6 and TRBJ2-5; D possibly corresponds to TRBD1 (5 bases). Looked up from germline, CDR1 is SGHDT and CDR2 is YYEEEE. V shed 4 bases and J shed 4 bases, with 11 bases lying between them. This CDR3 spans 13 amino acids. The CDR3 loop reads CASSVWGGETQYF. The CDR3 DNA reads as TGTGCCAGCAGCGTATGGGGCGGAGAGACCCAGTACTTC.

This clonotype was seen a handful of times. A junction end diverges from the germline sequence, so it may reflect a read error. V gene TRBV20-1 combines with J gene TRBJ1-1; no clear D gene. This CDR3 has 10 amino acids. Germline CDR1 and CDR2: DFQATT and SNEGSKA (reference sequence). The CDR3 DNA is TGCAGTGGTCTAGGCACTGGAGCTTTCTTT. Encoded protein: CSGLGTGAFF.

V is TRBV6-6 and J is TRBJ2-4, with D maybe TRBD1 (6 bases). This CDR3 is built from 16 residues. Per the germline V gene, CDR1 is MNHNY and CDR2 is SVGAGI (reference sequence). Trimming took off 8 bases at V and 7 bases at J, with 24 bases between the two ends. The CDR3, as DNA: TGTGCCAGCTCATCGTTACAGGGTTCAGGGTGGAACATTCAGTACTTC. Residues: CASSSLQGSGWNIQYF.

This clonotype was seen only a few times. This sequence joins TRBV6-2 or TRBV6-3 and TRBJ2-1, with TRBD2 matching over 9 bases. With V trimmed by 0 bases and J by 6 bases, 3 bases remained unmatched. Germline assignment: CDR1 MNHEY and CDR2 SVGEGT. This CDR3 region has 15 residues. The CDR3 is CASSYSAGGPNEQFF. The CDR3 nucleotides read TGTGCCAGCAGTTACTCGGCGGGGGGGCCCAATGAGCAGTTCTTC.

There are a few counts of this clonotype. The CDR3, as DNA: TGTGCCAGCTCACCGAACTCCCAGTCCTCTGGGGCCAACGTCCTGACTTTC. Protein product: CASSPNSQSSGANVLTF. The V and J genes are TRBV18 and TRBJ2-6; no clear D. The CDR3 has 17 residues. The germline V gene has CDR1 KGHSH and CDR2 LQKENI. V was shortened by 3 bases and J by 0 bases, with 12 bases between the two germline ends.

Many counts were recorded for this clonotype. The chain is built from TRBV6-1 and TRBJ2-4; 12 bases map to TRBD1. V lost 0 bases to trimming and J lost 8 bases; unmatched junction nucleotides: 5. The CDR3 is 16 amino acids. Germline loops: CDR1 MNHNS, CDR2 SASEGT. The DNA for the CDR3 is TGTGCCAGCAGTGAAGCGCAGGGGACAGGGGGCGACATTCAGTACTTC. Translated: CASSEAQGTGGDIQYF.

This rearrangement joins TRBV7-6 to TRBJ2-5, with D unclear. This CDR3 is built from 14 residues. Between the trimmed V and J ends, which lost 1 base and 1 base, there was a span of 7 bases. Per the germline V gene, CDR1 is SGHVS and CDR2 is FNYEAQ. The DNA of the CDR3 is TGTGCCAGCAGCTTAGGAGTATTCCAAGAGACCCAGTACTTC. This codes for CASSLGVFQETQYF.

This clonotype was counted only a few times. The chain joins TRBV7-9 to TRBJ2-7, with TRBD1 matching 8 bases. The germline V gene encodes CDR1 SEHNR and CDR2 FQNEAQ (reference sequence). V dropped 4 bases and J dropped 3; count of bases not matched to a gene: 11. This CDR3 region has 16 residues. CDR3 protein: CASSSPARTGNYEQYF. CDR3 sequence (DNA): TGTGCCAGCAGCTCCCCGGCGAGGACAGGGAACTACGAGCAGTACTTC.

The chain employs TRBV7-3 and TRBJ2-5; TRBD1 might be the D (6 bases). Looked up from germline, CDR1 is SGHTA and CDR2 is FQGTGA. This CDR3 spans 13 amino acids. V lost 1 base and J 5 bases, leaving 8 bases between the germline ends. CDR3 in amino acids: CASSLKGDETQYF. CDR3 coding DNA: TGTGCCAGCAGCTTAAAGGGGGACGAGACCCAGTACTTC.

Notes on this clonotype: The junction and the germline gene differ at one end; a read error may be behind it. The V gene is TRBV4-2, the J gene TRBJ2-2; D is ambiguous. Germline V gene data show CDR1 as LGHNA and CDR2 as YNFKEQ. The length of the CDR3 is 14 residues. CDR3 DNA: TGTGCCAGCAGCCAAGATTTAGCATTCGGGCAGCTGTTTTTT. It is translated as CASSQDLAFGQLFF.

The chain uses TRBV15 and TRBJ2-2; D is uncertain. The V gene lost 0 bases and the J gene lost 4 bases, with 6 bases spanning the gap. The germline CDR1 and CDR2 sequences are LNHNV and YYDKDF (reference sequence). The CDR3 is made up of 14 amino acids. In nucleotides, the CDR3 is TGTGCCACCAGCAGAGATTCCGCCACCGGGGAGCTGTTTTTT. This encodes CATSRDSATGELFF. The variable domain in full, with the rest retrieved from reference TRBV15 and TRBJ2-2, is DAMVIQNPRYQVTQFGKPVTLSCSQTLNHNVMYWYQQKSSQAPKLLFHYYDKDFNNEADTPDNFQSRRPNTSFCFLDIRSPGLGDTAMYLCATSRDSATGELFFGEGSRLTVL.

There are a few counts of this clonotype. The genes are TRBV11-2 and TRBJ2-6; 8 bases line up with TRBD1. Germline CDR1 reads SGHAT; CDR2 reads FQNNGV. V shed 2 bases, J shed 1 base, and the junction held 7 bases outside the gene matches. This CDR3 region has 18 residues. CDR3 protein: CASSLWGRGLSGANVLTF. CDR3 nucleotides: TGTGCCAGCAGCTTATGGGGCAGGGGGCTGTCTGGGGCCAACGTCCTGACTTTC.

This clonotype was detected a few times. The chain has TRBV7-2 and TRBJ1-5; 7 nucleotides align to TRBD1. This CDR3 comprises 14 residues. J was trimmed by 2 bases and V by 5 bases; bases with no gene match: 3. From germline, CDR1 is SGHTA and CDR2 FQGNSA. The CDR3 nucleotides read TGTGCCAGCAGCCCCAGGGGGGGCAATCAGCCCCAGCATTTT. It specifies CASSPRGGNQPQHF. Using reference TRBV7-2 and TRBJ1-5 for the parts outside the CDR3, the full variable domain is GAGVSQSPSNKVTEKGKDVELRCDPISGHTALYWYRQSLGQGLEFLIYFQGNSAPDKSGLPSDRFSAERTGGSVSTLTIQRTQQEDSAVYLCASSPRGGNQPQHFGDGTRLSIL.

This chain connects TRBV20-1 to TRBJ2-7; D remains ambiguous. The CDR3 is 15 residues long. Trimming took off 1 base at V and 4 bases at J, with 17 bases between the two ends. Germline-derived CDR1 and CDR2 are DFQATT and SNEGSKA (reference sequence). The CDR3 sequence is CSARGQAAVPYEQYF. CDR3 DNA: TGCAGTGCTAGAGGGCAGGCAGCCGTCCCTTACGAGCAGTACTTC.

This clonotype was counted only a few times. The chain links TRBV29-1 to TRBJ2-5, with D perhaps assigned TRBD1 or TRBD2 (5 bases each). The germline V gene has CDR1 SQVTM and CDR2 ANQGSEA. The CDR3 extends over 17 amino acids. V lost 2 bases and J lost 5, with 24 bases in between. For the CDR3, the DNA is TGCAGCGTTGAACGCCCATACGGGACCACGTCCAGGGAGACCCAGTACTTC. Translated, it gives CSVERPYGTTSRETQYF.

The chain combines TRBV12-3 or TRBV12-4 with TRBJ2-7; 9 positions agree with TRBD1. The CDR3 sequence is 14 residues long. Losses at the gene ends were 5 bases for V and 7 bases for J; bases not matched to a gene: 9. The CDR3 nucleotides are TGTGCCAGCAGTCTGTGGACAGGGGAAAGGGAGCAGTACTTC. This encodes CASSLWTGEREQYF.

The sample holds a few counts of this clonotype. The genes are TRBV25-1 and TRBJ2-7; 12 bases agree with TRBD1. Trimming at V came to 4 bases and at J to 5 bases, leaving 6 bases not matched to a gene. The CDR3 spans 15 residues. Germline values: CDR1 MGHDK, CDR2 SYGVNS. The CDR3 spells CASSGFGTGGDEQYF. CDR3 sequence (DNA): TGTGCCAGCAGTGGCTTCGGGACAGGGGGCGACGAGCAGTACTTC.

Here the CDR3 DNA reads TGCGCCAGCAGCTTGGACGACAGGGTGACGGGCTACACCTTC. Translating gives CASSLDDRVTGYTF. The chain uses TRBV5-1 and TRBJ1-2; 7 nucleotides match TRBD1. The J segment lost 8 bases and the V segment lost 0 bases, leaving 7 bases of the junction unmatched. The CDR3 contains 14 residues. Germline V gene lookup returns CDR1 SGHRS and CDR2 YFSETQ.